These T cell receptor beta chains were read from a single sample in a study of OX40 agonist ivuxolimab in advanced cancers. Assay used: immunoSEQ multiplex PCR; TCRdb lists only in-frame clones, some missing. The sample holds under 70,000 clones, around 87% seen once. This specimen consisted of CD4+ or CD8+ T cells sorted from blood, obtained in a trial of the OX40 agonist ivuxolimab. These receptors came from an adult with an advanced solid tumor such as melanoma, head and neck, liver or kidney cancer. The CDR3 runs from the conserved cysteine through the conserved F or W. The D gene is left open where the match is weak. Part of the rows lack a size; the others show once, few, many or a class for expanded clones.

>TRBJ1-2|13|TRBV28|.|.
CASSLAGNYGYTF
TGTGCCAGCAGTTTGGCAGGGAACTATGGCTACACCTTC
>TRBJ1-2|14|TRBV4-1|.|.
CASSQGHSPNGYTF
TGCGCCAGCAGCCAAGGCCACAGCCCGAATGGCTACACCTTC
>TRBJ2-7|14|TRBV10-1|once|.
CASSEGWGWNEQYF
TGCGCCAGCAGTGAGGGTTGGGGGTGGAACGAGCAGTACTTC
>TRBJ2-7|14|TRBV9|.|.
CASSVGGGPYEQYF
TGTGCCAGCAGCGTAGGGGGGGGGCCCTACGAGCAGTACTTC
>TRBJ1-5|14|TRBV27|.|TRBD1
CASRLTGSNQPQHF
TGTGCCAGCAGACTGACAGGGAGCAATCAGCCCCAGCATTTT
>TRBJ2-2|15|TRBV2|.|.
CASSPWTAATGELFF
TGTGCCAGCTCGCCCTGGACAGCCGCCACCGGGGAGCTGTTTTTT
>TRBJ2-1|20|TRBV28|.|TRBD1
CASSSPGLRDRGISYNEQFF
TGTGCCAGCAGTTCTCCCGGCCTCCGGGACAGGGGGATCTCCTACAATGAGCAGTTCTTC
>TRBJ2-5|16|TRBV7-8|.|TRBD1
CASSPPDRAGFWTQYF
TGTGCCAGCAGCCCTCCGGACAGGGCTGGTTTTTGGACCCAGTACTTC
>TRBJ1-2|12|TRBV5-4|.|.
CASSPDVNGYTF
TGTGCCAGCAGCCCGGACGTGAATGGCTACACCTTC
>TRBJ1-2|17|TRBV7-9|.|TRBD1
CASSLGQGAFPSNGYTF
TGTGCCAGCAGCTTGGGACAGGGGGCCTTTCCATCAAATGGCTACACCTTC
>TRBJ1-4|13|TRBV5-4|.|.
CASSIDSNEKLFF
TGTGCCAGCAGCATCGACAGTAACGAAAAACTGTTTTTT
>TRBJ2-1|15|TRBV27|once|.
CASSLSPGAVNEQFF
TGTGCCAGCAGTTTATCGCCGGGGGCCGTCAATGAGCAGTTCTTC
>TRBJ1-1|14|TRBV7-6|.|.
CASSLGAQNTEAFF
TGTGCCAGCAGCTTAGGAGCACAGAACACTGAAGCTTTCTTT
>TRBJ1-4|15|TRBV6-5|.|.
CASSYGDGPNEKLFF
TGTGCCAGCAGTTACGGGGACGGCCCTAATGAAAAACTGTTTTTT
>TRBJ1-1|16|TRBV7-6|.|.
CASSLASILGNTEAFF
TGTGCCAGCAGCTTAGCATCCATCCTAGGGAACACTGAAGCTTTCTTT
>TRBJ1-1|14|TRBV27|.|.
CASTLGAANTEAFF
TGTGCCAGCACCCTAGGGGCAGCTAACACTGAAGCTTTCTTT
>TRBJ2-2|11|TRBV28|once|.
CASSFLGELFF
TGTGCCAGCAGTTTCCTCGGGGAGCTGTTTTTT
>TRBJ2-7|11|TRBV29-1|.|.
CSVKGPYEQYF
TGCAGCGTTAAGGGGCCGTACGAGCAGTACTTC
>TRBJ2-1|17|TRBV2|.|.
CASSEMFVLKPGDEQFF
TGTGCCAGCAGTGAAATGTTCGTACTTAAACCTGGCGATGAGCAGTTCTTC
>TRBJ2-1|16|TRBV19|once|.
CASTSGVGALYNEQFF
TGTGCCAGTACCTCTGGGGTGGGGGCCCTCTACAATGAGCAGTTCTTC
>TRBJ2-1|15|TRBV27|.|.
CASSLTPSSYNEQFF
TGTGCCAGCAGTTTGACCCCGAGCTCCTACAATGAGCAGTTCTTC
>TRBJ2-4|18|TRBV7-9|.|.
CASSPGRMPSLAKNIQYF
TGTGCCAGCAGCCCAGGACGGATGCCCTCTCTAGCCAAAAACATTCAGTACTTC
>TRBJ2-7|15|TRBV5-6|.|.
CASSYAGAEGSEQYF
TGTGCCAGCAGCTACGCCGGGGCAGAGGGCTCCGAGCAGTACTTC
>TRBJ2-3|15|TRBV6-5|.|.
CASSYLTGRSDTQYF
TGTGCCAGCAGTTACTTGACAGGGAGGTCAGATACGCAGTATTTT
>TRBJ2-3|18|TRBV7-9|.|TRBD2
CASSFLQGLAVTTDTQYF
TGTGCCAGCAGCTTCCTCCAAGGGCTAGCGGTAACCACAGATACGCAGTATTTT
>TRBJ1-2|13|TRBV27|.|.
CASSSVRLWGYTF
TGTGCCAGCAGTTCCGTCAGACTGTGGGGCTACACCTTC
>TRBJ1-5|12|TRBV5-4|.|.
CASSLGSQPQHF
TGTGCCAGCAGCTTAGGGAGTCAGCCCCAGCATTTT
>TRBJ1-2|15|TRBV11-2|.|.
CASSLDVSLGGGYTF
TGTGCCAGCAGCTTAGACGTCTCTCTCGGGGGTGGCTACACCTTC
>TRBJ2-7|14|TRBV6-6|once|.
CASSSDYSSYEQYF
TGTGCCAGCAGTTCGGACTATAGCTCCTACGAGCAGTACTTC
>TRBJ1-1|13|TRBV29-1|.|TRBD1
CSVVGPQGARTFF
TGCAGCGTTGTTGGGCCGCAGGGGGCGCGAACTTTCTTT
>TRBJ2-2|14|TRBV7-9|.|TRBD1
CASNTGTGYGELFF
TGTGCCAGCAACACCGGGACAGGGTACGGGGAGCTGTTTTTT
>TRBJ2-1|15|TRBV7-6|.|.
CASSLDLGKGNEQFF
TGTGCCAGCAGCTTAGATCTGGGTAAGGGGAATGAGCAGTTCTTC
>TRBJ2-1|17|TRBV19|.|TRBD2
CASSIIGRGDSYNEQFF
TGTGCCAGTAGTATAATCGGGCGGGGGGACTCCTACAATGAGCAGTTCTTC
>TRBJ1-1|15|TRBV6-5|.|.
CASSPVRGPNTEAFF
TGTGCCAGCAGCCCGGTTAGAGGACCGAACACTGAAGCTTTCTTT
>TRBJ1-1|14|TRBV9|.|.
CASSVGQGGTEAFF
TGTGCCAGCAGCGTAGGGCAGGGCGGCACTGAAGCTTTCTTT
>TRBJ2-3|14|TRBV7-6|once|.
CASTPTGRTDTQYF
TGTGCCAGCACCCCCACCGGGAGAACAGATACGCAGTATTTT
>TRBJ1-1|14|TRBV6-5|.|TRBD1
CASSSGGEDTEAFF
TGTGCCAGCAGTTCAGGGGGGGAAGACACTGAAGCTTTCTTT
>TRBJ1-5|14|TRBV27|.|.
CASSFGTDNQPQHF
TGTGCCAGCAGTTTTGGGACCGACAATCAGCCCCAGCATTTT
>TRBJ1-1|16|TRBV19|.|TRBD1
CASSPRDRGQNTEAFF
TGTGCCAGTAGCCCCCGGGACAGGGGGCAGAACACTGAAGCTTTCTTT
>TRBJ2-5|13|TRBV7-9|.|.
CASSPHREETQYF
TGTGCCAGCAGCCCTCACAGGGAAGAGACCCAGTACTTC
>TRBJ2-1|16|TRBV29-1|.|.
CSVIRGSGSAYNEQFF
TGCAGCGTCATCAGGGGATCGGGGTCTGCCTACAATGAGCAGTTCTTC
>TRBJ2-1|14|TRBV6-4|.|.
CASSRGADYNEQFF
TGTGCCAGCAGCCGGGGGGCCGATTACAATGAGCAGTTCTTC
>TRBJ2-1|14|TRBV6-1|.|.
CASSDWSSYNEQFF
TGTGCCAGCAGTGATTGGAGCTCCTACAATGAGCAGTTCTTC
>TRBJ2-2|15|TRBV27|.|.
CASSSSLAGTGELFF
TGTGCCAGCAGTTCGTCCTTGGCTGGCACCGGGGAGCTGTTTTTT
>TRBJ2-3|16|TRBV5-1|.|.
CASSLDPPTGPDTQYF
TGCGCCAGCAGCTTGGACCCACCCACGGGCCCAGATACGCAGTATTTT